The 23 T cell receptor beta chains in this list originate from one sample, sequenced in a study of blood T cell repertoires in COVID-19. Sequencing was performed with immunoSEQ multiplex PCR; in TCRdb, only in-frame clones are kept and a portion is missing. The table records fewer than 350,000 clones, approximately 85% of them present only once. The sample taken for sequencing was peripheral blood. The origin of the receptors is a man younger than 30 with active or convalescent COVID-19.

The chain joins TRBV5-4 to TRBJ2-3; 12 bases map to TRBD2. Germline trimming cut 5 bases from V and 2 bases from J; bases unmatched to any gene: 6. Germline values: CDR1 SGHNT, CDR2 YYREEE (reference sequence). The length of the CDR3 is 16 residues. This chain's CDR3 is CASRGGLAGYTDTQYF. The DNA for the CDR3 is TGTGCCAGCAGGGGAGGACTAGCGGGGTACACAGATACGCAGTATTTT.

This chain joins TRBV19 and TRBJ1-4; D remains unclear. The V gene's germline CDR1 is LNHDA and CDR2 SQIVND (reference sequence). V was pared by 5 bases and J by 0 bases, with 10 bases between. CDR3 size: 15 residues. CDR3 nucleotides: TGTGCCAGTAGTTCAGGTTTGGCAACTAATGAAAAACTGTTTTTT. Translating gives CASSSGLATNEKLFF.

This clone was detected a few times. The chain joins TRBV5-1 to TRBJ1-6; 10 nucleotides line up with TRBD1. Germline assignment: CDR1 SGHRS and CDR2 YFSETQ. This CDR3 has 18 amino acids. Trimming at V came to 4 bases and at J to 9 bases, leaving 16 bases not matched to a gene. The CDR3 coding sequence is TGCGCCAGCAGCGCCCGAGATCCGACAGGGGGCGCGGGTTCACCCCTCCACTTT. It encodes CASSARDPTGGAGSPLHF.

The table lists this clone with a count of one. The gene calls are TRBV4-1 and TRBJ2-1; 10 bases line up with TRBD2. Germline assignment: CDR1 MGHRA and CDR2 YSYEKL. V dropped 3 bases and J dropped 6; count of bases not matched to a gene: 2. CDR3 length: 14 residues. CDR3 loop: CASSQTSGSNEQFF. CDR3 sequence (DNA): TGCGCCAGCAGCCAGACTAGCGGGTCCAATGAGCAGTTCTTC.

The sample holds a few counts of this clone. The chain employs TRBV9 and TRBJ1-4, with 12 bases lining up with TRBD1. The V gene's germline CDR1 is SGDLS and CDR2 YYNGEE. V was pared by 3 bases and J by 6 bases, with 12 bases of the junction left unmatched. This CDR3 spans 18 amino acids. The CDR3 nucleotides are TGTGCCAGCAGCGCAAAACCGGGACAGGGGGCAGGGGATGAAAAACTGTTTTTT. Encoded protein: CASSAKPGQGAGDEKLFF.

The chain uses TRBV6-2 or TRBV6-3 and TRBJ2-2; 13 bases agree with TRBD2. V lost 5 bases and J lost 4; bases outside the gene matches: 4. From germline, CDR1 is MNHEY and CDR2 SVGEGT. The CDR3 covers 16 residues. CDR3 loop: CASSQRLAGGTGELFF. The CDR3 bases are TGTGCCAGCAGTCAACGACTAGCGGGGGGCACCGGGGAGCTGTTTTTT.

This rearrangement joins TRBV5-1 to TRBJ1-6; tentatively, D is TRBD1 (5 bases). This CDR3 comprises 15 residues. The V and J ends lost 0 bases and 8 bases respectively, with 12 bases between them. Germline CDR1 is SGHRS and CDR2 is YFSETQ. The CDR3 region is CASSLGRGEDSPLHF. The CDR3 DNA reads as TGCGCCAGCAGCTTGGGTAGGGGTGAAGATTCACCCCTCCACTTT.

The genes are TRBV6-1 and TRBJ1-1, with 9 bases lining up with TRBD1. The CDR3 extends over 18 amino acids. The germline V gene has CDR1 MNHNS and CDR2 SASEGT. Trimming cost V 3 bases and J 3 bases; bases outside gene matches: 14. The CDR3 bases are TGTGCCAGCAGTGAGGAGGGGACAGGGTATGTCCTCCACACTGAAGCTTTCTTT. It encodes CASSEEGTGYVLHTEAFF.

The chain recombines TRBV3-1 (or the pseudogene TRBV3-2) with TRBJ1-1, with 8 positions matching TRBD1. The V gene end was trimmed by 1 base and the J gene end by 5 bases; junction bases not matched to a gene: 3. CDR1 and CDR2 (germline): LGHDT, YNNKEL (reference sequence). This CDR3 has 14 residues. The CDR3 here is CASSQGDRRTEAFF. The CDR3 bases are TGTGCCAGCAGCCAAGGGGACAGGCGGACTGAAGCTTTCTTT.

The CDR3 nucleotides read TGTGCCAGTAGTATTAATACAGGGGGAGAAAAACTGTTTTTT. It translates to CASSINTGGEKLFF. The chain employs TRBV19 and TRBJ1-4, with TRBD1 identical over 8 bases. V lost 3 bases and J lost 8; bases outside the gene matches: 5. The CDR3 spans 14 residues. In germline, CDR1 is LNHDA, CDR2 SQIVND (reference sequence).

In nucleotides, the CDR3 is TGCAGCGTTGAAATTCTTAGCGGGGGGCTATACAATGAGCAGTTCTTC. As protein: CSVEILSGGLYNEQFF. This chain joins TRBV29-1 and TRBJ2-1, with TRBD2 identical over 10 bases. CDR1 is SQVTM, CDR2 ANQGSEA, per germline. The ends lost 2 bases at V and 4 bases at J; junction bases unmatched: 8. The CDR3 length is 16 residues.

The sample holds one count of this clone. The rearrangement joins TRBV7-8 to TRBJ1-3; TRBD1 might be the D (6 bases). The germline V gene encodes CDR1 SGHVS and CDR2 FQNEAQ. CDR3 length: 16 residues. Trimming removed 5 bases from V and 0 bases from J, with 14 bases in between. This CDR3 is CASSGRQVNSGNTIYF. The DNA of the CDR3 is TGTGCCAGCAGCGGCCGACAGGTGAACTCTGGAAACACCATATATTTT.

The V and J genes are TRBV12-3 or TRBV12-4 and TRBJ1-2; TRBD1 matches at 7 bases. The J segment lost 3 bases and the V segment lost 6 bases, leaving 4 bases of the junction unmatched. This CDR3 contains 13 residues. CDR3: CASRQGLDYGYTF. DNA of the CDR3: TGTGCCAGCAGACAGGGGTTAGACTATGGCTACACCTTC.

The V call is TRBV12-3 or TRBV12-4, the J call TRBJ1-1, with TRBD1 as a possible D gene (6 bases). This CDR3 region has 13 residues. Trimming removed 1 base from V and 5 bases from J, with 8 bases in between. The CDR3 here is CASSLGTETEAFF. CDR3 DNA: TGTGCCAGCAGTTTAGGGACAGAGACTGAAGCTTTCTTT.

This sequence joins TRBV5-5 and TRBJ1-1, with unresolved D. CDR3 length: 13 amino acids. Looked up from germline, CDR1 is SGHKS and CDR2 is YYEKEE (reference sequence). With 4 bases removed from V and 7 bases from J, the gap between germline ends came to 14 bases. The DNA of the CDR3 is TGTGCCAGCAGCCCCCCGGGCGGAGGTGAAGCTTTCTTT. Translation gives CASSPPGGGEAFF.

This clone was observed a few times. The chain uses TRBV25-1 and TRBJ2-1, with TRBD1 as a possible D gene (6 bases). The germline V gene has CDR1 MGHDK and CDR2 SYGVNS. This CDR3 is built from 14 residues. V was cut by 4 bases and J by 9 bases, with 16 bases left in between. The CDR3 loop is CASSVYRDLSEQFF. The DNA for the CDR3 is TGTGCCAGCAGTGTGTACAGGGATCTGAGTGAGCAGTTCTTC.

The chain couples TRBV7-2 to TRBJ1-5; unclear D gene. The CDR3 length is 15 residues. Trimming cost V 1 base and J 4 bases, with 11 bases left between them. CDR1 SGHTA and CDR2 FQGNSA come from the germline V gene. In DNA form, the CDR3 reads TGTGCCAGCAGCTTAGAGTTCACAACGAATCAGCCCCAGCATTTT. Amino acid sequence: CASSLEFTTNQPQHF.

The rearrangement joins TRBV15 to TRBJ1-6, with no clear D. CDR3 length: 13 residues. V was cut by 5 bases and J by 8 bases, with 10 bases left in between. Germline-derived CDR1 and CDR2 are LNHNV and YYDKDF (reference sequence). The CDR3 DNA follows: TGTGCCACCAGCGGTAGGCAGGATTCACCCCTCCACTTT. It is translated as CATSGRQDSPLHF.

The rearrangement joins TRBV4-1 to TRBJ2-2, with TRBD2 matching 10 bases. The CDR3 is made up of 15 amino acids. The V segment lost 2 bases and the J segment 7 bases; nucleotides outside the gene matches: 4. CDR1 is MGHRA, CDR2 YSYEKL, per germline. As DNA, the CDR3 is TGCGCCAGCAGCCAAAGCGGGGGGGCTATCGGGGAGCTGTTTTTT. Translation gives CASSQSGGAIGELFF.

The chain links TRBV4-1 to TRBJ1-1; D may be TRBD1 (5 bases). This CDR3 is 16 amino acids long. Germline CDR1 and CDR2: MGHRA and YSYEKL. The germline V and J ends were trimmed by 0 bases and 4 bases, with 15 bases remaining between them. The CDR3 DNA reads as TGCGCCAGCAGCCAAGATAATCTAGGGGCCCTCACTGAAGCTTTCTTT. Its translation is CASSQDNLGALTEAFF.

This clone was detected once. The CDR3 reads CAINRALRTEAFF. Written as DNA, the CDR3 is TGTGCCATCAACAGGGCCCTCCGGACTGAAGCTTTCTTT. This chain uses TRBV6-5 with TRBJ1-1, with D possibly matching TRBD1 (6 bases). Looked up from germline, CDR1 is MNHEY and CDR2 is SVGAGI. Trimming left V 10 bases short and J 5 bases short, with 17 bases between. The CDR3 length is 13 residues.

This chain joins TRBV24-1 and TRBJ1-5; the match to TRBD1 covers 8 bases. Losses at the gene ends were 2 bases for V and 3 bases for J; bases not matched to a gene: 5. There are 16 residues in the CDR3. CDR1 is KGHDR and CDR2 is SFDVKD in the germline V gene. The CDR3 DNA reads TGTGCCACCAGTGATTCAGCAGGGGGCCCCAATCAGCCCCAGCATTTT. Its protein product is CATSDSAGGPNQPQHF.

The chain employs TRBV27 and TRBJ1-3; TRBD1 is a possible D gene (5 bases). The CDR3 contains 14 residues. Trimming cost V 3 bases and J 4 bases, with 10 bases left between them. Germline CDR1 MNHEY, CDR2 SMNVEV (reference sequence). The CDR3: CASSFAGLGNTIYF. For the CDR3, the DNA is TGTGCCAGCAGTTTTGCAGGGCTCGGAAACACCATATATTTT.